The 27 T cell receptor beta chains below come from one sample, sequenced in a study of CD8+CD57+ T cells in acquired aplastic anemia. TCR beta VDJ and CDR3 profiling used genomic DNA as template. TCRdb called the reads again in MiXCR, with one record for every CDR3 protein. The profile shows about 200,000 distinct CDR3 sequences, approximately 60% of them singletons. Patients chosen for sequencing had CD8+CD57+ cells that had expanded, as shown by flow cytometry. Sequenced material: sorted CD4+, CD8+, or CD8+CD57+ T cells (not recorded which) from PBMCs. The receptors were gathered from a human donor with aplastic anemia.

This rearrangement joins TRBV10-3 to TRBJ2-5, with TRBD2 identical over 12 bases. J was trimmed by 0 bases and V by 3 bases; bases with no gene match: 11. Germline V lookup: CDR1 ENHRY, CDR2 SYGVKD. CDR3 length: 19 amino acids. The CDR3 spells CAISDPGLAGTLYQETQYF. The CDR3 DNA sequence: TGTGCCATCAGTGACCCCGGACTAGCGGGGACACTGTACCAAGAGACCCAGTACTTC.

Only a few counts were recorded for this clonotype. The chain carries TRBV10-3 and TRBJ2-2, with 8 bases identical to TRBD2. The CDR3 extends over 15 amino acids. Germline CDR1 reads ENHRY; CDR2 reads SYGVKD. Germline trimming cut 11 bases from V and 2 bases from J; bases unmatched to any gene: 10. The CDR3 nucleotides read TGTGCCGCGAGTAGGCTAGCGGGTAACACCGGGGAGCTGTTTTTT. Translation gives CAASRLAGNTGELFF.

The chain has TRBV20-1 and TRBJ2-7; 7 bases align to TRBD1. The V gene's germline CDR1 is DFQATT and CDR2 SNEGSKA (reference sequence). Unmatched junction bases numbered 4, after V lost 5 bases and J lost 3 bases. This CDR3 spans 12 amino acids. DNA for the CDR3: TGCAGTGCTCAGACAGGGCTCTACGAGCAGTACTTC. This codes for CSAQTGLYEQYF.

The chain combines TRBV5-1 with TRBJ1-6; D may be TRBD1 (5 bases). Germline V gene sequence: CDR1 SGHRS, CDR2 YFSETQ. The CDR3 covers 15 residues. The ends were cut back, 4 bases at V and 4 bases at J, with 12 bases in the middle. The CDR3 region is CASSPSAGYNSPLHF. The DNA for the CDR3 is TGCGCCAGCAGCCCCTCCGCAGGGTATAATTCACCCCTCCACTTT.

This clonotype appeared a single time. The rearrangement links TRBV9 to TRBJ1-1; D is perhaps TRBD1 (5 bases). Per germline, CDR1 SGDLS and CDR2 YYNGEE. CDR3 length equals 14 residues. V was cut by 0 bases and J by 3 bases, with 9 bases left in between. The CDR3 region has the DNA TGTGCCAGCAGCGTAGATGGGGGGTACACTGAAGCTTTCTTT. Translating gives CASSVDGGYTEAFF.

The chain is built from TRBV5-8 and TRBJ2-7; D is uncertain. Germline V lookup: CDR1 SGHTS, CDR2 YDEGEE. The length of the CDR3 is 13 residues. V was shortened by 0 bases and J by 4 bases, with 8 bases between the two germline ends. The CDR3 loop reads CASSLGRFYEQYF. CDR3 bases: TGTGCCAGCAGCTTGGGCAGGTTTTACGAGCAGTACTTC.

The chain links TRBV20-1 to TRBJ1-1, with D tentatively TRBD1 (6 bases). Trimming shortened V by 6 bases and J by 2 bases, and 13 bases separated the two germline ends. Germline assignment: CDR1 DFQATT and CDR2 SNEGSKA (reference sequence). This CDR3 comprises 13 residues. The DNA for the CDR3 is TGCAGTGCCAGACGGACAGCTAACACTGAAGCTTTCTTT. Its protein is CSARRTANTEAFF.

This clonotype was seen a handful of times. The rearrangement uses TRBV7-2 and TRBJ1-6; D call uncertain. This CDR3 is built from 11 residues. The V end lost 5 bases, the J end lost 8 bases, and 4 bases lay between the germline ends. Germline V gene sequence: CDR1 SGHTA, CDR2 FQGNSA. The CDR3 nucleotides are TGTGCCAGCAGCCGAGATTCACCCCTCCACTTT. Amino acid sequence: CASSRDSPLHF.

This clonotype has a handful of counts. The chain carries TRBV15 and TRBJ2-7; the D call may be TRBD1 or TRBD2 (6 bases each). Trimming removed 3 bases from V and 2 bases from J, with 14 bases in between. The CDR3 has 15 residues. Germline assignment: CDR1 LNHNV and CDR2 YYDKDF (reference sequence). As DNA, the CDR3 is TGTGCCACCAGCAGCTCTGGAGGGACAACCTACGAGCAGTACTTC. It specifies CATSSSGGTTYEQYF.

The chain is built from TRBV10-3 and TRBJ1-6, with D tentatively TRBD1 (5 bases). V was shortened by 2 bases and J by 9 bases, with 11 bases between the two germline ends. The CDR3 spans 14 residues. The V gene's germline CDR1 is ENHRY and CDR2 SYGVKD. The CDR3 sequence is CAISEGGGISPLHF. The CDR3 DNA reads TGTGCCATCAGTGAGGGGGGGGGAATTTCACCCCTCCACTTT.

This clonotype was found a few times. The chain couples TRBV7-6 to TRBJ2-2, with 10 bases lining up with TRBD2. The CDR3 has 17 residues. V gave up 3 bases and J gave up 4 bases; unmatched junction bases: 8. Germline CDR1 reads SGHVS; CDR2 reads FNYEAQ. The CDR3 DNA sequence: TGTGCCAGCAGCTTGGGAGCGGGGGGGCCGGGCACCGGGGAGCTGTTTTTT. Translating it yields CASSLGAGGPGTGELFF.

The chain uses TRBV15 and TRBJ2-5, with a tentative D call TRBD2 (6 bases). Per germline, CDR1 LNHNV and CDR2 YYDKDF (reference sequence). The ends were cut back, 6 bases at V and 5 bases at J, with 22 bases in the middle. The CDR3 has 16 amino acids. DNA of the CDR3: TGTGCCACCAGTGATACGGGACTCCCTGGGGGGGAGACCCAGTACTTC. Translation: CATSDTGLPGGETQYF.

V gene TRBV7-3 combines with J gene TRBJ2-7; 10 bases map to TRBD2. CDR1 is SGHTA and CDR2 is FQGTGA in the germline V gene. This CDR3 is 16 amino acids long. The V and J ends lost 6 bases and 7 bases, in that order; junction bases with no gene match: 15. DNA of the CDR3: TGTGCCAGCAGACTATCCGGGACTAGCGCTTACAATGAGCAGTACTTC. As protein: CASRLSGTSAYNEQYF.

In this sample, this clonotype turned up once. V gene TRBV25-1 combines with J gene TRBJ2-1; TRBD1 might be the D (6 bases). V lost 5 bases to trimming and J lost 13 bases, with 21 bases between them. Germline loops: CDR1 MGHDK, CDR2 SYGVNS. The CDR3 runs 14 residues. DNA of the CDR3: TGTGCCAGCAGTTATAGGTCGTTGGGGGCTGCTCAGTTCTTC. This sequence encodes CASSYRSLGAAQFF.

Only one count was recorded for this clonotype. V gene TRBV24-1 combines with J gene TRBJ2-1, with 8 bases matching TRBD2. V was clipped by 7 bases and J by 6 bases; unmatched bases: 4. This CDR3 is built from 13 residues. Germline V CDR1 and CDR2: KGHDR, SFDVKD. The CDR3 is CATRTSEFNEQFF. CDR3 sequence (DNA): TGTGCCACCAGGACTAGCGAATTCAATGAGCAGTTCTTC.

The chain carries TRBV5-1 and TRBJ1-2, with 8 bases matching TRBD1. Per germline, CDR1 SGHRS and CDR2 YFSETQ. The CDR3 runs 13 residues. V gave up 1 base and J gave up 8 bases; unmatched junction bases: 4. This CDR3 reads CASSLTGGQGYTF. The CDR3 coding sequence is TGCGCCAGCAGCTTGACAGGGGGTCAGGGCTACACCTTC.

As DNA, the CDR3 is TGTGCCAGTAGAGGCAGGGGGGATTACACTGAAGCTTTCTTT. It codes for CASRGRGDYTEAFF. The rearrangement links TRBV19 to TRBJ1-1; TRBD1 aligns across 7 bases. The CDR3 is 14 amino acids. The V gene end was trimmed by 6 bases and the J gene end by 3 bases; junction bases not matched to a gene: 7. Germline V gene lookup returns CDR1 LNHDA and CDR2 SQIVND (reference sequence).

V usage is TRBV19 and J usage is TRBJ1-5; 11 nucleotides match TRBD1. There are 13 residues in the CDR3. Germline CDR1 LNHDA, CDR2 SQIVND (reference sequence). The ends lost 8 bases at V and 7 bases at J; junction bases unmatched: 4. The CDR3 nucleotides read TGTGCCAGTCGGGACAGGGGGAACCAGCCCCAGCATTTT. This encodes CASRDRGNQPQHF.

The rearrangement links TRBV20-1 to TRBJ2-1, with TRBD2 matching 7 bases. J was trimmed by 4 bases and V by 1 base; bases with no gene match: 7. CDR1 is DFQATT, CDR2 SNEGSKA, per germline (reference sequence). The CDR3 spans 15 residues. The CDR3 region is CSARVAASGYNEQFF. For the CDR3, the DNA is TGCAGTGCTAGAGTTGCGGCTAGCGGATACAATGAGCAGTTCTTC.

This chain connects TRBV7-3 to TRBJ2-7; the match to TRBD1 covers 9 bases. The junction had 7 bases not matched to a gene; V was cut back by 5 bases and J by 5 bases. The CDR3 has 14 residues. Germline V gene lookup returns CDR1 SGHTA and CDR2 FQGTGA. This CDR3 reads CASSPGQGRHEQYF. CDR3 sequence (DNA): TGTGCCAGCAGCCCAGGACAGGGGAGGCACGAGCAGTACTTC.

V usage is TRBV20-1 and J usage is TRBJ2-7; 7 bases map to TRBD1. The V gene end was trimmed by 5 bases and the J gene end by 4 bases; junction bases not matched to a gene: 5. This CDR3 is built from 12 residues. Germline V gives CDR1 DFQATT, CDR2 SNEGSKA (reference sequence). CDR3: CSAGDRGYEQYF. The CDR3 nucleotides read TGCAGTGCTGGGGACAGAGGATACGAGCAGTACTTC.

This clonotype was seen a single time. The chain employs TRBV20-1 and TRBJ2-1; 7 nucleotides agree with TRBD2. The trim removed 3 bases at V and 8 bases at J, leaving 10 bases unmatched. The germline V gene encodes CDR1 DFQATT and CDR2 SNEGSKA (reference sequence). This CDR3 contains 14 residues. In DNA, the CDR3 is TGCAGTGCTAGGTGGGACTATCTTTTCGATGAGCAGTTCTTC. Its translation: CSARWDYLFDEQFF.

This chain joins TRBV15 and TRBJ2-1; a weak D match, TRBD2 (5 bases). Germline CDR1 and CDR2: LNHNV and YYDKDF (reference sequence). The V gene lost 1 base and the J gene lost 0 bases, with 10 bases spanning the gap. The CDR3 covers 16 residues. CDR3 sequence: CATSRGSGASYNEQFF. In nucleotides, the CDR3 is TGTGCCACCAGCAGAGGAAGCGGAGCCTCCTACAATGAGCAGTTCTTC.

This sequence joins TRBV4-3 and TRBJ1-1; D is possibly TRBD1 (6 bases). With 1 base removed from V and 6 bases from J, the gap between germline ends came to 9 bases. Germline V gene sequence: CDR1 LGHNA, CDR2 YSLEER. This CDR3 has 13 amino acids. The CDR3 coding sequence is TGCGCCAGCAGCCAAGCCAGGGGAGCTGAAGCTTTCTTT. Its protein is CASSQARGAEAFF.

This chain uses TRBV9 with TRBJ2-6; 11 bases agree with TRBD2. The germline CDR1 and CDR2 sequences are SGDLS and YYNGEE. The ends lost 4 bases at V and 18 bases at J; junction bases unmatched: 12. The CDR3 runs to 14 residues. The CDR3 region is CASSPTSGGQQETF. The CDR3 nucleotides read TGTGCCAGCAGCCCAACTAGCGGGGGCCAACAAGAGACTTTC.

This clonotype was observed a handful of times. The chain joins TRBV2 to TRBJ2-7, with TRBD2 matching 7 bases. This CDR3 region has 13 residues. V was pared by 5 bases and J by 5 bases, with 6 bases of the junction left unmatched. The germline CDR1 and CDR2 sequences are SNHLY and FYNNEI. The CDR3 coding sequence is TGTGCCAGCAGTTACGGCGGGGGAGACGAGCAGTACTTC. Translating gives CASSYGGGDEQYF.

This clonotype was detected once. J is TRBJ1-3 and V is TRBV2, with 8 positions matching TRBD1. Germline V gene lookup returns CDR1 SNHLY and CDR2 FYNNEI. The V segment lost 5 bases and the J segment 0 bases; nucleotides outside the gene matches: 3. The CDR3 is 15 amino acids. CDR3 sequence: CASSQGAASGNTIYF. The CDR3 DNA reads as TGTGCCAGCAGTCAGGGGGCTGCCTCTGGAAACACCATATATTTT.